The entry below describes one T cell receptor beta chain. The antigen remains unidentified. The data belong to a study of cytomegalovirus exposure and HLA in healthy donors. Study-wide results and limits: Evidence from a later analysis indicated that most CMV-associated TCR beta chains looked HLA-restricted. In a later analysis, common viral pathogens appeared linked to several of the most significant clusters. Associated with HLA alleles at 0.05 false discovery rate in a later analysis were around 17,000 TCR beta sequences. For presence/absence analyses, sequencing depth was assumed to be roughly uniform across donors.

After removal of 8 bases from V and 1 base from J, the junction contained 6 bases not matched to a gene. The CDR3 contains 15 residues. Per the germline V gene, CDR1 is LNHDA and CDR2 is SQIVND (reference sequence). PCR used 60 Vbeta primers and 13 Jbeta primers. Libraries were prepared by immunoSEQ multiplex PCR; TCRdb keeps only in-frame clonotypes and omits some of them. The sample lists roughly 200,000 clones; over 60% were seen once. This sequence originates from a man aged 35 to 55 in good health and CMV-seronegative. The chain couples TRBV19 to TRBJ2-1, with TRBD1 matching over 9 bases. Sequenced material: PBMCs. This CDR3 is CASLDRGRSYNEQFF. In nucleotides, the CDR3 is TGTGCCAGTCTGGACAGGGGAAGGTCCTACAATGAGCAGTTCTTC. The whole variable domain, filled in from reference TRBV19 and TRBJ2-1, reads DGGITQSPKYLFRKEGQNVTLSCEQNLNHDAMYWYRQDPGQGLRLIYYSQIVNDFQKGDIAEGYSVSREKKESFPLTVTSAQKNPTAFYLCASLDRGRSYNEQFFGPGTRLTVL.